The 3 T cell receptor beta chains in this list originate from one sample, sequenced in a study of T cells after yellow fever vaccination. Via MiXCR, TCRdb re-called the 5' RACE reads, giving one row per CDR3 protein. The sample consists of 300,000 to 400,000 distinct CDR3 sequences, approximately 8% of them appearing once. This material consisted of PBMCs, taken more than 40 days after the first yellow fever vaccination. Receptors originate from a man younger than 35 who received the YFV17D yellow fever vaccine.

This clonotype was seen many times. CDR3 amino acids: CASSLQGLDNEQFF. In DNA form, the CDR3 reads TGCGCCAGCAGCTTACAGGGTTTAGACAATGAGCAGTTCTTC. The chain has TRBV5-1 and TRBJ2-1, with a weak D call TRBD1 (6 bases). V lost 2 bases and J lost 5, with 11 bases in between. The CDR3 is made up of 14 amino acids. CDR1 and CDR2 from the germline V gene are SGHRS and YFSETQ.

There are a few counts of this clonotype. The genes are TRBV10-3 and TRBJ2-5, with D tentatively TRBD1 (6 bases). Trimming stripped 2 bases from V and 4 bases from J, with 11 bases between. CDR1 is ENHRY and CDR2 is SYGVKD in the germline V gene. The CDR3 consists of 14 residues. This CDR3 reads CAISEVQGRETQYF. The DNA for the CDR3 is TGTGCCATCAGTGAGGTACAGGGTAGAGAGACCCAGTACTTC.

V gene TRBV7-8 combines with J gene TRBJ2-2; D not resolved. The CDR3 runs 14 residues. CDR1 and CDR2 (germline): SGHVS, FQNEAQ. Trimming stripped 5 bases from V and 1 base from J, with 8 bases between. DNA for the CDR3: TGTGCCAGCAGCCCGATCAGGAACACCGGGGAGCTGTTTTTT. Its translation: CASSPIRNTGELFF.